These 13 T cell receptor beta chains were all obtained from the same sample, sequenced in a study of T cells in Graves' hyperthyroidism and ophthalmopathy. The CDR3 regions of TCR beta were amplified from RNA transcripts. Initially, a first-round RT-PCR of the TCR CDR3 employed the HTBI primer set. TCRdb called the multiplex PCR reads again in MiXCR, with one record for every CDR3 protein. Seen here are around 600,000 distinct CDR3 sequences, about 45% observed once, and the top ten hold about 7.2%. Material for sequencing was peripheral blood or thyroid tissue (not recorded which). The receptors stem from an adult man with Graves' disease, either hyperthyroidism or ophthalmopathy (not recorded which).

Here the CDR3 DNA reads TGTGCCAGCAGTTCGACAGGGCCCCTCTCCTACGAGCAGTACTTC. Its translation is CASSSTGPLSYEQYF. The chain is built from TRBV12-3 or TRBV12-4 and TRBJ2-5; 7 bases align to TRBD1. The J call may be in error: the DNA end matches TRBJ2-7 better. The CDR3 spans 15 residues.

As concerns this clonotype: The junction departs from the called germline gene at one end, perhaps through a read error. CDR3 protein: CATSDAGLYEQCF. CDR3 nucleotides: TGTGCCACCAGTGACGCCGGACTCTACGAGCAGTGCTTC. J is TRBJ2-7 and V is TRBV24-1; D perhaps matches TRBD2 (5 bases). The CDR3 is 13 residues long. CDR1 KGHDR and CDR2 SFDVKD come from the germline V gene.

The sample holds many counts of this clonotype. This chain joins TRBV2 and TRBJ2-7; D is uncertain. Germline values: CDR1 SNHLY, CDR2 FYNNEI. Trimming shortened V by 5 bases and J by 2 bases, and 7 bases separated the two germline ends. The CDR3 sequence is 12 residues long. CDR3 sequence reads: CASSSYPYEQYF. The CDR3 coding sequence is TGTGCCAGCAGTTCTTACCCCTACGAGCAGTACTTC.

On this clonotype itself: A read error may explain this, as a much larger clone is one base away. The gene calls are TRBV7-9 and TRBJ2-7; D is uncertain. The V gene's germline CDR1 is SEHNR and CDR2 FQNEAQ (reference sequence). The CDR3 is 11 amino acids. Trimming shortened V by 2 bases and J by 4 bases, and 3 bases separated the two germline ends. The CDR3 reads CASSLMYEQYF. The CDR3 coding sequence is TGTGCCAGCAGCTTAATGTACGAGCAGTACTTC.

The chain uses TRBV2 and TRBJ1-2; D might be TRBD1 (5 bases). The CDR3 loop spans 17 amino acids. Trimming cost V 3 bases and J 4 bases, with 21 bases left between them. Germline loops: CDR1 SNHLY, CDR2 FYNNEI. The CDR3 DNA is TGTGCCAGCAGTGAGAGCAGGGTCCCGACCGGCACCTATGGCTACACCTTC. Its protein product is CASSESRVPTGTYGYTF.

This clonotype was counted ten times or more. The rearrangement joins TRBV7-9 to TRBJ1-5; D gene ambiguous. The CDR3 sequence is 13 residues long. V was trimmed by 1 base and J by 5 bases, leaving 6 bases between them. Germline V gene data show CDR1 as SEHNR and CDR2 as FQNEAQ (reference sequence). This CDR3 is CASSLDSDQPQHF. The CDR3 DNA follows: TGTGCCAGCAGCTTAGACAGTGATCAGCCCCAGCATTTT.

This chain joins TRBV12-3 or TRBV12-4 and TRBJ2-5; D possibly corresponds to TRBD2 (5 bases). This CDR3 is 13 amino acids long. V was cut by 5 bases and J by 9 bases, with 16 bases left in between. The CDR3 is CASSEGRYQPQYF. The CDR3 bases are TGTGCCAGCAGTGAGGGCCGATATCAGCCCCAGTACTTC.

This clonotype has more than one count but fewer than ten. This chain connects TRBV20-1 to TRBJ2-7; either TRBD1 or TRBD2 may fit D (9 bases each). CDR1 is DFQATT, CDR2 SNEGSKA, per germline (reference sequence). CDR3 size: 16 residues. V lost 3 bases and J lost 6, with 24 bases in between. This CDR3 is CSARQLAGGTGSEQYF. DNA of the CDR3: TGCAGTGCTAGGCAACTAGCGGGCGGGACAGGGTCCGAGCAGTACTTC.

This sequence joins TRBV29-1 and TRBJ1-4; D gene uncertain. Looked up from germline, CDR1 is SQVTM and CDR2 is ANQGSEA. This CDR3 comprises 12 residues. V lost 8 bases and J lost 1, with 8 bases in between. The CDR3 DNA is TGCAGCACCGGTGGAACTAATGAAAAACTGTTTTTT. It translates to CSTGGTNEKLFF.

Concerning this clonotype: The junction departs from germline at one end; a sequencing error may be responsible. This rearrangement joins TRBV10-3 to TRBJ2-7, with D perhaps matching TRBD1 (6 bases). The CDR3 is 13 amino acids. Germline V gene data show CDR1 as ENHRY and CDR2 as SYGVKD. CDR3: CASSSGQHHEQYF. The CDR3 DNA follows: TGTGCCAGCAGTTCCGGACAGCACCACGAGCAGTACTTC.

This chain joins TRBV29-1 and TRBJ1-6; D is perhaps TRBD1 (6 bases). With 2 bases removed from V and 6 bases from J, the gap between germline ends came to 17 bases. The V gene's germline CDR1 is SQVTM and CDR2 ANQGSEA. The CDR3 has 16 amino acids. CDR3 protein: CSVEPQGGGTNSPLHF. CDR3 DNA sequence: TGCAGCGTTGAACCACAGGGTGGCGGCACTAATTCACCCCTCCACTTT.

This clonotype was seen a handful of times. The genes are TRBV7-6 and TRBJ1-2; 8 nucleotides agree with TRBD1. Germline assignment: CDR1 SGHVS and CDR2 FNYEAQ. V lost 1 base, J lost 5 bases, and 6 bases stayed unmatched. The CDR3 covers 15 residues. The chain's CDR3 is CASSLDPQGAYGYTF. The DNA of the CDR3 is TGTGCCAGCAGCTTAGATCCCCAGGGGGCGTATGGCTACACCTTC.

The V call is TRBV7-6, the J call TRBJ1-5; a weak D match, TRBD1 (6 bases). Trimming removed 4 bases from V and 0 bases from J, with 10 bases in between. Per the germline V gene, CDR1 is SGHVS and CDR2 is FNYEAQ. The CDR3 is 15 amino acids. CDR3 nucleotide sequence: TGTGCCAGCAGCTCATACAGGGCTAGCAATCAGCCCCAGCATTTT. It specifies CASSSYRASNQPQHF.